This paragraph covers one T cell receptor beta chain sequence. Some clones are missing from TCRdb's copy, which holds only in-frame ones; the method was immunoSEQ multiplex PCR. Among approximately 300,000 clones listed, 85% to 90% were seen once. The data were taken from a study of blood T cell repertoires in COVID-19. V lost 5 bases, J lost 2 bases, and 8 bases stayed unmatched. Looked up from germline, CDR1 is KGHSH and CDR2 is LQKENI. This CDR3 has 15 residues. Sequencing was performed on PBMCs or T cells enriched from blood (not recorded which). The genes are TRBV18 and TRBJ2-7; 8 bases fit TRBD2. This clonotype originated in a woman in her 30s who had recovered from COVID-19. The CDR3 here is CASSSLAGQTYEQYF. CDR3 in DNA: TGTGCCAGCTCATCGCTAGCGGGCCAAACCTACGAGCAGTACTTC.